One and the same sample provided the 16 T cell receptor beta chains below, sequenced in a study of metastatic and nonmetastatic thyroid tumors. TCRdb re-called clones via MiXCR from the PCR reads. The data contain some 15,000 clones, about 25% of them singletons. All patients were treatment-naive before thyroid surgery. Sequenced material: adjacent normal tissue. These receptors were collected from a female donor with papillary thyroid cancer or a benign thyroid nodule (not recorded which). Some clones in this sample may be carry-over from other donors' samples.

In its sample, this clone is medium-sized. The chain has TRBV29-1 and TRBJ1-2; D gene ambiguous. Looked up from germline, CDR1 is SQVTM and CDR2 is ANQGSEA. V was cut by 4 bases and J by 4 bases, with 10 bases left in between. This CDR3 has 12 residues. The CDR3 DNA reads TGCAGCGTTGGGGGAAAAGTCTATGGCTACACCTTC. Protein product: CSVGGKVYGYTF. The full variable domain, with the rest looked up from reference TRBV29-1 and TRBJ1-2, is SAVISQKPSRDICQRGTSLTIQCQVDSQVTMMFWYRQQPGQSLTLIATANQGSEATYESGFVIDKFPISRPNLTFSTLTVSNMSPEDSSIYLCSVGGKVYGYTFGSGTRLTVV.

As to this clone: At one end, the junction sequence differs from germline, possibly due to a read error. This sequence joins TRBV20-1 and TRBJ1-1; perhaps TRBD1 as D (5 bases). Germline values: CDR1 DFQATT, CDR2 SNEGSKA (reference sequence). CDR3 length equals 15 residues. The CDR3 sequence: CSARDRGGRDTEAFF. CDR3 DNA sequence: TGCAGTGCTAGAGATCGGGGGGGGAGAGACACTGAAGCCTTCTTT.

This rearrangement joins TRBV11-2 to TRBJ1-5; TRBD1 agrees at 7 bases. Germline-derived CDR1 and CDR2 are SGHAT and FQNNGV. The junction had 2 bases not matched to a gene; V was cut back by 3 bases and J by 0 bases. The CDR3 length is 15 residues. The CDR3 DNA reads TGTGCCAGCAGCTTCAGGGGGGATAGCAATCAGCCCCAGCATTTT. It specifies CASSFRGDSNQPQHF.

There are many counts of this clone. This chain links TRBV6-1 with TRBJ2-1; 14 bases are shared with TRBD2. The CDR3 consists of 16 residues. J lost 10 bases, V lost 4 bases, and 9 bases had no gene match. Germline V gene lookup returns CDR1 MNHNS and CDR2 SASEGT. This CDR3 is CASSGGTSGSLKEQFF. The CDR3 nucleotides read TGTGCCAGCAGTGGGGGGACTAGCGGGAGTCTGAAGGAGCAGTTCTTC.

The V and J genes are TRBV6-5 and TRBJ2-7; 8 bases line up with TRBD2. Germline CDR1 MNHEY, CDR2 SVGAGI. The J segment lost 4 bases and the V segment lost 0 bases, leaving 8 bases of the junction unmatched. The CDR3 is made up of 16 amino acids. CDR3: CASSYSAAGGGYEQYF. The CDR3 nucleotides are TGTGCCAGCAGTTACTCGGCTGCGGGGGGAGGGTACGAGCAGTACTTC.

This chain joins TRBV5-1 and TRBJ2-7, with D possibly TRBD1 on 5 matching bases. The ends were cut back, 4 bases at V and 4 bases at J, with 12 bases in the middle. The germline CDR1 and CDR2 sequences are SGHRS and YFSETQ. This CDR3 is built from 13 residues. This chain's CDR3 is CASSIRQGYEQYF. DNA of the CDR3: TGCGCCAGCAGCATTCGGCAGGGATACGAGCAGTACTTC. The full variable domain, its missing parts supplied by reference TRBV5-1 and TRBJ2-7, is KAGVTQTPRYLIKTRGQQVTLSCSPISGHRSVSWYQQTPGQGLQFLFEYFSETQRNKGNFPGRFSGRQFSNSRSEMNVSTLELGDSALYLCASSIRQGYEQYFGPGTRLTVT.

In this sample, this clone turned up a few times. The J gene is TRBJ2-7, the V gene TRBV27, with TRBD1 matching over 11 bases. With V trimmed by 5 bases and J by 2 bases, 2 bases remained unmatched. Germline V gene lookup returns CDR1 MNHEY and CDR2 SMNVEV (reference sequence). The CDR3 totals 14 residues. CDR3 residues: CASSGQGAAYEQYF. The CDR3 nucleotides are TGTGCCAGCAGTGGACAGGGGGCGGCCTACGAGCAGTACTTC.

The CDR3 is CASSQVRTGGVEAFF. CDR3 coding DNA: TGTGCCAGCAGCCAAGTGAGGACAGGGGGCGTTGAAGCTTTCTTT. V usage is TRBV4-2 and J usage is TRBJ1-1, with TRBD1 matching 11 bases. The CDR3 contains 15 residues. The trim removed 1 base at V and 7 bases at J, leaving 5 bases unmatched. Germline lookup yields CDR1 LGHNA and CDR2 YNFKEQ.

The rearrangement links TRBV11-2 to TRBJ2-7, with 9 bases fitting TRBD2. CDR3 size: 14 residues. The V and J ends lost 3 bases and 2 bases, in that order; junction bases with no gene match: 2. Germline values: CDR1 SGHAT, CDR2 FQNNGV. CDR3 amino acids: CASSFSGSAYEQYF. The CDR3, as DNA: TGTGCCAGCAGCTTTAGCGGGAGTGCCTACGAGCAGTACTTC.

This clone was observed many times. The chain is built from TRBV24-1 and TRBJ1-4; weak D call: TRBD1 (5 bases). This CDR3 contains 14 residues. Germline V gene data show CDR1 as KGHDR and CDR2 as SFDVKD. The V and J ends lost 3 bases and 5 bases respectively, with 9 bases between them. The CDR3 sequence is CATSDNQGNEKLFF. The CDR3 DNA reads as TGTGCCACCAGTGATAACCAGGGAAATGAAAAACTGTTTTTT.

The V gene is TRBV2, the J gene TRBJ1-1, with D perhaps TRBD1 (6 bases). The CDR3 extends over 13 amino acids. The germline gives CDR1 SNHLY, CDR2 FYNNEI. V was shortened by 8 bases and J by 4 bases, with 14 bases between the two germline ends. The CDR3 sequence is CASEGTSSTEAFF. The CDR3 DNA sequence: TGTGCCAGCGAAGGGACATCCTCCACTGAAGCTTTCTTT.

The rearrangement uses TRBV20-1 and TRBJ1-1; no firm D call. Germline V gives CDR1 DFQATT, CDR2 SNEGSKA (reference sequence). The CDR3 is 13 amino acids. Trimming removed 5 bases at V and 0 bases at J, with 10 bases between. The CDR3 loop is CSAGFTLNTEAFF. The CDR3 nucleotides are TGCAGTGCTGGATTTACACTGAACACTGAAGCTTTCTTT.

This clone was detected only a few times. This chain links TRBV24-1 with TRBJ2-7, with TRBD1 identical over 8 bases. Per the germline V gene, CDR1 is KGHDR and CDR2 is SFDVKD. The CDR3 contains 13 residues. V lost 2 bases, J lost 5 bases, and 1 base stayed unmatched. The CDR3 reads CATSDWDRNEQYF. The CDR3 bases are TGTGCCACCAGTGATTGGGACAGGAACGAGCAGTACTTC.

The chain is built from TRBV20-1 and TRBJ1-6, with D perhaps TRBD1 (6 bases). Germline-derived CDR1 and CDR2 are DFQATT and SNEGSKA (reference sequence). The CDR3 is made up of 14 amino acids. The V and J ends lost 0 bases and 5 bases respectively, with 8 bases between them. The CDR3 bases are TGCAGTGCTAGAGACAGGGGCAATAATTCACCCCTCCACTTT. Its translation: CSARDRGNNSPLHF.

This clone turned up a few times. The CDR3 region has the DNA TGTGCCAGCAGTCGCCAAGCAGGGACACTTGAAAAACTGTTTTTT. This encodes CASSRQAGTLEKLFF. This chain joins TRBV6-1 and TRBJ1-4, with a weak D call TRBD1 (6 bases). The germline gives CDR1 MNHNS, CDR2 SASEGT. V lost 5 bases to trimming and J lost 7 bases, with 17 bases between them. The CDR3 has 15 amino acids.

This rearrangement joins TRBV10-1 to TRBJ2-5; 10 bases are a match to TRBD2. This CDR3 is 14 amino acids long. Germline CDR1 reads WNHNN; CDR2 reads SYGVQD (reference sequence). Trimming cost V 8 bases and J 2 bases; bases outside gene matches: 5. This chain's CDR3 is CASSSGGTQETQYF. For the CDR3, the DNA is TGCGCCAGCTCTAGCGGGGGTACTCAAGAGACCCAGTACTTC.